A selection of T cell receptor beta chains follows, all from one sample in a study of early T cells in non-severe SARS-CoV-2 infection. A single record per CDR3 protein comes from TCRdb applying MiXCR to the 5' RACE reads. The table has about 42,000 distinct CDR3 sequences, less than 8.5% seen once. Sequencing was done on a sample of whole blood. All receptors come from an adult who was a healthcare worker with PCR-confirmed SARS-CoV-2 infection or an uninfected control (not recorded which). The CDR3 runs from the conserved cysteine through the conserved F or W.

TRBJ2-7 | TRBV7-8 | CASSLGSGQYF
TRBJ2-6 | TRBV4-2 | CASSQGEAGANVLTF
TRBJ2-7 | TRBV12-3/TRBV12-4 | CASSLDYNYEQYF
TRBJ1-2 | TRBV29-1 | CSVETGKGYTF
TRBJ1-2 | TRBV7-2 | CASSLGGDSYGYTF
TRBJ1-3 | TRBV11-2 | CASSPVPEDTIYF
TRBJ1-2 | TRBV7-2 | CASSLTSGSHNYGYTF
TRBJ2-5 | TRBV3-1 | CASRIQGRETQYF
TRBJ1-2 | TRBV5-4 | CASSLLGGYTF
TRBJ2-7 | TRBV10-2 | CASSDFAPRTGTYEQYF
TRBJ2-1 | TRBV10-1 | CASSVGGPMAHEQFF
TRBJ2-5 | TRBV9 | CASSPLAQETQYF
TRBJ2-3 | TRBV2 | CASSALTTTDTQYF
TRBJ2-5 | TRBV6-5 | CASRSSALGEETQYF
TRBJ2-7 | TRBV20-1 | CSVQGLTYEQYF
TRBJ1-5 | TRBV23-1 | CASSRRGNQPQHF
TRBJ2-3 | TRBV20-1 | CSASLAGTDTQYF
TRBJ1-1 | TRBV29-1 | CSVFQDSMNTEAFF
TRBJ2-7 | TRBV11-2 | CASSLMTSGGHEQYF
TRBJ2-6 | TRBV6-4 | CASSASGGYGANVLTF
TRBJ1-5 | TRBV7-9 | CASSSGGTRNQPQHF
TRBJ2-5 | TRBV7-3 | CASSIPGETQYF
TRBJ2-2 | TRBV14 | CASSQHMDAGELFF
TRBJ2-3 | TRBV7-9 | CASSPGTGGLTDTQYF
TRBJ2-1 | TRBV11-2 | CASSPQTASGYNEQFF
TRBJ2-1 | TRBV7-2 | CASSLQASGGGEQFF
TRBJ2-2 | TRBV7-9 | CASSAPGQGDRELFF
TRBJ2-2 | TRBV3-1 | CASSRRTGPDTGELFF
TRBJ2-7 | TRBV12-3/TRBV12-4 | CASTRGVWQYF
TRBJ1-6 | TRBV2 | CASSEGDRNSPLHF
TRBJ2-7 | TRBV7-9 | CASSLAIGVIGEQYF
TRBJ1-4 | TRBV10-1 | CASKARQGKKLFF
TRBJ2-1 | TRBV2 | CASLAGGVNEQFF
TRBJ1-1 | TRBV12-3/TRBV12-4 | CASRDITGIVDTEAFF
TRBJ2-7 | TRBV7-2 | CASSLIPRLAPEQYF
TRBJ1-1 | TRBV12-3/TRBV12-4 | CASSSGTDNYEAFF
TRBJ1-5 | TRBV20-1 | CSARTGGVFNQPQHF